This T cell receptor beta chain was captured in a study of control samples from healthy donors and cancer patients. TCRdb's copy holds only in-frame clones and misses some; the assay was immunoSEQ multiplex PCR. The data contain roughly 95,000 clones, about 86% of them seen just once; the ten biggest clones take up about 14%. The CDR3 runs 16 residues. The germline V gene encodes CDR1 SGHRS and CDR2 YFSETQ. V lost 2 bases and J lost 3, with 16 bases in between. The sequencing sample was made of blood. The sequence was obtained from a young man in good health. The rearrangement links TRBV5-1 to TRBJ2-3, with D perhaps matching TRBD2 (5 bases). The CDR3 DNA reads TGCGCCAGCAGCTTACTCGCGGGTCCCTTGACAGATACGCAGTATTTT. Translating gives CASSLLAGPLTDTQYF.